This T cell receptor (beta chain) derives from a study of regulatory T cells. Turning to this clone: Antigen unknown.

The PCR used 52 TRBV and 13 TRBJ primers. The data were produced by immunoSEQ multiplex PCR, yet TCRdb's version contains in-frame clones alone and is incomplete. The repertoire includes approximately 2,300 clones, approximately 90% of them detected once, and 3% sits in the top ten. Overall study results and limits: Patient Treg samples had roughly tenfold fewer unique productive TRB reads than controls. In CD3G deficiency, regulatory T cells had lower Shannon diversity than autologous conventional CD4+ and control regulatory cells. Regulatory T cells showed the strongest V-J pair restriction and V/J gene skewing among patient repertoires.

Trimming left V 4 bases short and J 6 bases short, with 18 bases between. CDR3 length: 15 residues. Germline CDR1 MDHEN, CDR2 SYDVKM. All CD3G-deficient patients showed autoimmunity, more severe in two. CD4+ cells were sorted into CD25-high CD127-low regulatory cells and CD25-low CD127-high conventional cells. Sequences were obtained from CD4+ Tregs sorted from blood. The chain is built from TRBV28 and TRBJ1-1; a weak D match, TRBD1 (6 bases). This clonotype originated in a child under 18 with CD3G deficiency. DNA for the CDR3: TGTGCCAGCAGTTCCCAGGGGAAAGGAGCATCTGAAGCTTTCTTT. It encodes CASSSQGKGASEAFF.